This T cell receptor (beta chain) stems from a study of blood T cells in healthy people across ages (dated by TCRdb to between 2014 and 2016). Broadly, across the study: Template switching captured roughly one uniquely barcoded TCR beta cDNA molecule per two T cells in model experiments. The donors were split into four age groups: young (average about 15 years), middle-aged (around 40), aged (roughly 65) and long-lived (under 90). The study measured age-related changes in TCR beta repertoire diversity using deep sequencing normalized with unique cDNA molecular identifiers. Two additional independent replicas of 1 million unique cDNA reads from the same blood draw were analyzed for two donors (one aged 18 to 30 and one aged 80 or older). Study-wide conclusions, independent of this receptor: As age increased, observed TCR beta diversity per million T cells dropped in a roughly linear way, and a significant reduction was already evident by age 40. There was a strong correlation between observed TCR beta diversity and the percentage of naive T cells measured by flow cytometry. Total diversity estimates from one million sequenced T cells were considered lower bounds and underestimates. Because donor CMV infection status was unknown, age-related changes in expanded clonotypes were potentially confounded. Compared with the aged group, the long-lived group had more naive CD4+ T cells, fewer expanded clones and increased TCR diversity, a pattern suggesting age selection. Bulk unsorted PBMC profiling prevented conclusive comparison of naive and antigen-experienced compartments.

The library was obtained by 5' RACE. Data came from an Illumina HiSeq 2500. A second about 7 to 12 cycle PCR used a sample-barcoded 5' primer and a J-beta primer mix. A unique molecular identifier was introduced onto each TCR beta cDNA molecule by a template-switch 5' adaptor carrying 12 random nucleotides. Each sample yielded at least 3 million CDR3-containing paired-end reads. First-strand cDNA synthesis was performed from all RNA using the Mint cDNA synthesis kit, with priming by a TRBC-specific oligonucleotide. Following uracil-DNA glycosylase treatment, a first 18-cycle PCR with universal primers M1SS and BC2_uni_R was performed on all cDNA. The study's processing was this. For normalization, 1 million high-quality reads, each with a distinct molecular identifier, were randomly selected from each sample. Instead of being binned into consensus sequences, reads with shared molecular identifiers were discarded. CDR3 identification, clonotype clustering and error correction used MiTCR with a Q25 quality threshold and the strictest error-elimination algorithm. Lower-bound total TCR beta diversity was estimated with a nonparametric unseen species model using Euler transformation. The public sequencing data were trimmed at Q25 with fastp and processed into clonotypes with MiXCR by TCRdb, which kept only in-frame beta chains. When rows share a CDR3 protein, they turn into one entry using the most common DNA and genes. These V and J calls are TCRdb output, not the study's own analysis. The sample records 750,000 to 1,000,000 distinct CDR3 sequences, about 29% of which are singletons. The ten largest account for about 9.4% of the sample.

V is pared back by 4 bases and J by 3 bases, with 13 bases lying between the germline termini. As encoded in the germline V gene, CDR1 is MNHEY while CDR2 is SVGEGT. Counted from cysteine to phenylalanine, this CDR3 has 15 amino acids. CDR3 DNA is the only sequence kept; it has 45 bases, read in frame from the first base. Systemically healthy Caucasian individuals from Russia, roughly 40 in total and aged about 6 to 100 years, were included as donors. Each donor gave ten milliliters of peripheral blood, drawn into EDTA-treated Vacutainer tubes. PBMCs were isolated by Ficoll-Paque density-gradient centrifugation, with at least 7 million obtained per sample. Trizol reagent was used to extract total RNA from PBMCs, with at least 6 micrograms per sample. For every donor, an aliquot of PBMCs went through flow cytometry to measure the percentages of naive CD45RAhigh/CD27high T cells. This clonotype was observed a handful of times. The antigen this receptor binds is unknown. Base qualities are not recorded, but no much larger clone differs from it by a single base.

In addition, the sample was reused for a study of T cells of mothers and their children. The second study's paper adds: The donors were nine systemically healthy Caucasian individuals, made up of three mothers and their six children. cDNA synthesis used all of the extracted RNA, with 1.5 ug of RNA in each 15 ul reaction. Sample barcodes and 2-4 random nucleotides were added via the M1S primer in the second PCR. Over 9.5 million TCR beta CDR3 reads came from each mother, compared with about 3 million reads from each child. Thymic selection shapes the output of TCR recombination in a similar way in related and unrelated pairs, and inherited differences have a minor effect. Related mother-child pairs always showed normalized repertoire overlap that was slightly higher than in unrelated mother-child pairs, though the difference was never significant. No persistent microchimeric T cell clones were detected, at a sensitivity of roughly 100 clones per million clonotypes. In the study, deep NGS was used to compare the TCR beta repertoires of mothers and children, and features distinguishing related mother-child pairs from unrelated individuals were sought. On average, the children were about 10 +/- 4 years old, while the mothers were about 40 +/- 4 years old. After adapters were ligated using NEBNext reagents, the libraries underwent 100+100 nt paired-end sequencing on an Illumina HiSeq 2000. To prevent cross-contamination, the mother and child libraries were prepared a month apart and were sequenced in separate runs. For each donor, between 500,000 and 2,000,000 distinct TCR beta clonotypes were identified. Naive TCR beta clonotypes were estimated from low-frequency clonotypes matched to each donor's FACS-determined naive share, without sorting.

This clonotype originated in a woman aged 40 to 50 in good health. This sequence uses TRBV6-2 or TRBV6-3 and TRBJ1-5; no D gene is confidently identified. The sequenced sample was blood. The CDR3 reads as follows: CASSSGRGNNQPQHF. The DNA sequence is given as TGTGCCAGCAGTTCTGGACGGGGAAACAATCAGCCCCAGCATTTT.